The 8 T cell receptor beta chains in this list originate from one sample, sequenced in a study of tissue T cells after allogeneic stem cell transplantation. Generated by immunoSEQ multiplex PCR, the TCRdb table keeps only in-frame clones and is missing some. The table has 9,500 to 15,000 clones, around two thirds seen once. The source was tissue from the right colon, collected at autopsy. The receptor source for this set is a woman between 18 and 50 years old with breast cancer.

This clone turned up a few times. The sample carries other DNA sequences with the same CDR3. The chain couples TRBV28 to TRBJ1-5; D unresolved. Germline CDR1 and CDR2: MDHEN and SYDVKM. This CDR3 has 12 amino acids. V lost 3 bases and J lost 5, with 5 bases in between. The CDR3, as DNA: TGTGCCAGCAGTTTCCCAGATCAGCCCCAGCATTTT. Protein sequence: CASSFPDQPQHF.

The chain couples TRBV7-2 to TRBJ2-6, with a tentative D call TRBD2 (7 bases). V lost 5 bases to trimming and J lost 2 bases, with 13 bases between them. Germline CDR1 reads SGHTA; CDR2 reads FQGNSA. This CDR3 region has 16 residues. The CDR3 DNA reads TGTGCCAGCAGCCCAGGCGGGGGCGCTGGGGCCAACGTCCTGACTTTC. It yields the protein CASSPGGGAGANVLTF.

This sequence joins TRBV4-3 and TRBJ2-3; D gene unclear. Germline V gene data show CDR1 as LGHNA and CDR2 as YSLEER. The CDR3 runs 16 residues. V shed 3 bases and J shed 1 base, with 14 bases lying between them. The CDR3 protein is CASSQTTQHGTDTQYF. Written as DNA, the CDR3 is TGCGCCAGCAGCCAGACAACCCAGCACGGCACAGATACGCAGTATTTT.

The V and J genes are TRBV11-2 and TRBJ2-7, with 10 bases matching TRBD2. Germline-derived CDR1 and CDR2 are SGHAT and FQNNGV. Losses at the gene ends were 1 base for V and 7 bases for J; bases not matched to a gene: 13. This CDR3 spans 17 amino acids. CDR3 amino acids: CASSLGRTSGYGREQYF. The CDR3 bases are TGTGCCAGCAGCTTAGGCAGGACTAGCGGCTATGGTCGGGAGCAGTACTTC.

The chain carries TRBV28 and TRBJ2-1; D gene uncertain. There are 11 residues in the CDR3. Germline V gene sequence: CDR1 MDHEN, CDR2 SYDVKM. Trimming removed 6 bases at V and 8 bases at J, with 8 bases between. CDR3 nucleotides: TGTGCCAGCAGCATATTCTATGAGCAGTTCTTC. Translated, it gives CASSIFYEQFF.

The CDR3 spells CASSLTITSGGAGEQFF. The CDR3 bases are TGTGCCAGCAGCTTGACGATCACTAGCGGGGGGGCCGGTGAGCAGTTCTTC. The chain employs TRBV5-4 and TRBJ2-1; TRBD2 matches 13 bases. Trimming took 1 base from V and 9 from J; bases not matched to a gene: 10. In germline, CDR1 is SGHNT, CDR2 YYREEE (reference sequence). The CDR3 is 17 amino acids.

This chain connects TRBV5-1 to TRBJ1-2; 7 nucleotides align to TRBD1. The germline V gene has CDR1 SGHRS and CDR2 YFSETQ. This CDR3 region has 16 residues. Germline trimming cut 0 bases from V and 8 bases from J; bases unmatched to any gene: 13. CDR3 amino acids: CASSLELTGVTNGYTF. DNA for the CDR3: TGCGCCAGCAGCTTGGAGCTAACAGGGGTAACTAACGGCTACACCTTC.

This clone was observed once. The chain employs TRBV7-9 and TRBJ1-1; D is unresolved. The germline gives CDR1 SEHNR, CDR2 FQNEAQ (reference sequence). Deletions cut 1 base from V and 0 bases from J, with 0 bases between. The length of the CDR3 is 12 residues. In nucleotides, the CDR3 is TGTGCCAGCAGCTTAGTGAACACTGAAGCTTTCTTT. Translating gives CASSLVNTEAFF.